What follows are 27 T cell receptor beta chains derived from one specimen sequenced in a study of cytomegalovirus exposure and HLA in healthy donors. A multiplex PCR was run with 60 Vbeta primers and 13 Jbeta primers. The method was immunoSEQ multiplex PCR; TCRdb's version includes in-frame clones alone and lacks a portion of them. Of about 82,000 clones listed, around 84% are singletons. Sequenced material: PBMCs. The receptors come from a man in his 70s in good health and CMV-seropositive.

The rearrangement links TRBV6-6 to TRBJ1-5; D remains unclear. Per the germline V gene, CDR1 is MNHNY and CDR2 is SVGAGI (reference sequence). V dropped 2 bases and J dropped 1 base, with 12 bases sitting between them. The CDR3 totals 16 residues. DNA of the CDR3: TGTGCCAGCAGTTACAGGGAGGCGGACAGCAATCAGCCCCAGCATTTT. Its translation is CASSYREADSNQPQHF.

V usage is TRBV4-1 and J usage is TRBJ1-5; 8 bases map to TRBD1. Germline CDR1 and CDR2: MGHRA and YSYEKL. This CDR3 spans 18 amino acids. V lost 4 bases, J lost 3 bases, and 14 bases stayed unmatched. CDR3 DNA sequence: TGCGCCAGCAGCCCCCTAGGGGGTGGACAGGGCCACAATCAGCCCCAGCATTTT. It codes for CASSPLGGGQGHNQPQHF.

The rearrangement joins TRBV6-5 to TRBJ2-2; 8 bases line up with TRBD1. Germline lookup yields CDR1 MNHEY and CDR2 SVGAGI. This CDR3 contains 15 residues. Losses at the gene ends were 8 bases for V and 7 bases for J; bases not matched to a gene: 12. The CDR3 loop is CASRTGGVLGGELFF. The CDR3 DNA sequence: TGTGCCAGCCGTACAGGGGGAGTCTTGGGCGGGGAGCTGTTTTTT.

V is TRBV5-1 and J is TRBJ2-7, with 8 bases aligning to TRBD1. The CDR3 spans 14 residues. Germline CDR1 is SGHRS and CDR2 is YFSETQ. V gave up 4 bases and J gave up 3 bases; unmatched junction bases: 6. CDR3 nucleotide sequence: TGCGCCAGCAGCGCGGGACAGGAACTCTACGAGCAGTACTTC. Its translation is CASSAGQELYEQYF.

The chain joins TRBV5-5 to TRBJ2-5; D gene uncertain. The V gene's germline CDR1 is SGHKS and CDR2 YYEKEE (reference sequence). The CDR3 is 12 residues long. V gave up 2 bases and J gave up 5 bases, with 7 bases separating them. CDR3 bases: TGTGCCAGCAGCTTTATGTTTGAGACCCAGTACTTC. Residues: CASSFMFETQYF.

The chain combines TRBV27 with TRBJ2-7; perhaps TRBD1 as D (6 bases). The CDR3 length is 13 residues. V was cut by 5 bases and J by 0 bases, with 8 bases left in between. CDR1 MNHEY and CDR2 SMNVEV come from the germline V gene (reference sequence). CDR3 amino acids: CASSRGNSYEQYF. CDR3 DNA: TGTGCCAGCAGTAGGGGGAACTCCTACGAGCAGTACTTC.

This rearrangement joins TRBV14 to TRBJ1-3; D gene unclear. V was pared by 9 bases and J by 0 bases, with 18 bases between. The V gene's germline CDR1 is SGHDN and CDR2 FVKESK. This CDR3 is 16 amino acids long. CDR3 nucleotides: TGTGCCAGTTCTGCCCCTAGCCACCTCTCTGGAAACACCATATATTTT. It encodes CASSAPSHLSGNTIYF.

This chain links TRBV19 with TRBJ1-2, with D perhaps TRBD1 (6 bases). V was pared by 7 bases and J by 3 bases, with 12 bases between. This CDR3 region has 13 residues. CDR1 and CDR2 from the germline V gene are LNHDA and SQIVND (reference sequence). The CDR3 is CASKIGGDYGYTF. In DNA, the CDR3 is TGTGCCAGTAAAATAGGGGGTGACTATGGCTACACCTTC.

The chain combines TRBV5-1 with TRBJ2-7; possibly TRBD1 for D (5 bases). The length of the CDR3 is 12 residues. Deletions cut 4 bases from V and 5 bases from J, with 10 bases between. Germline-derived CDR1 and CDR2 are SGHRS and YFSETQ. The DNA of the CDR3 is TGCGCCAGCAGCCGCAGGGTTGACGAGCAGTACTTC. Its protein product is CASSRRVDEQYF.

The J gene is TRBJ1-1, the V gene TRBV18, with D possibly TRBD1 on 6 matching bases. V was shortened by 0 bases and J by 1 base, with 9 bases between the two germline ends. Germline V CDR1 and CDR2: KGHSH, LQKENI. The CDR3 is 15 residues long. The CDR3 here is CASSPPNRENTEAFF. The DNA for the CDR3 is TGTGCCAGCTCACCACCAAACAGGGAGAACACTGAAGCTTTCTTT.

The rearrangement uses TRBV23-1 and TRBJ2-1; D unresolved. TRBV23-1 qualifies as an ORF whose function is uncertain. V was cut by 3 bases and J by 12 bases, with 18 bases left in between. CDR3 length equals 14 residues. CDR3 bases: TGCGCCAGCAGTCAGTGGTGTCAGAGATCTAGGCAGTTCTTC. Its protein is CASSQWCQRSRQFF.

The rearrangement links TRBV7-6 to TRBJ2-7; 8 nucleotides align to TRBD1. The trim removed 1 base at V and 3 bases at J, leaving 11 bases unmatched. Germline lookup yields CDR1 SGHVS and CDR2 FNYEAQ. The CDR3 runs to 17 residues. CDR3 nucleotide sequence: TGTGCCAGCAGCTTAGGCATGACAGGGGTTCCCCTCTACGAGCAGTACTTC. Its protein is CASSLGMTGVPLYEQYF.

This chain joins TRBV6-1 and TRBJ2-5, with 10 bases aligning to TRBD2. This CDR3 comprises 17 residues. With 1 base clipped from V and 2 bases from J, the junction kept 7 bases outside the gene matches. Germline V gene lookup returns CDR1 MNHNS and CDR2 SASEGT. CDR3 DNA: TGTGCCAGCAGTGAAGGAAGGACTAGCGGACATCAAGAGACCCAGTACTTC. Its translation: CASSEGRTSGHQETQYF.

The V and J genes are TRBV7-9 and TRBJ2-7; D call uncertain. From germline, CDR1 is SEHNR and CDR2 FQNEAQ (reference sequence). This CDR3 comprises 12 residues. V was trimmed by 2 bases and J by 2 bases, leaving 4 bases between them. This chain's CDR3 is CASSLQAYEQYF. As DNA, the CDR3 is TGTGCCAGCAGCTTACAGGCCTACGAGCAGTACTTC.

The rearrangement joins TRBV30 to TRBJ2-3, with 8 bases that match TRBD1. V lost 5 bases, J lost 4 bases, and 2 bases stayed unmatched. Germline lookup yields CDR1 GTSNPN and CDR2 SVGIG (reference sequence). The CDR3 has 12 residues. The CDR3 reads CAWGQGPDTQYF. As DNA, the CDR3 is TGTGCCTGGGGACAGGGACCAGATACGCAGTATTTT.

The chain carries TRBV18 and TRBJ1-3; no definite D call. V lost 3 bases, J lost 0 bases, and 9 bases lay in between. The CDR3 loop spans 15 amino acids. Germline loops: CDR1 KGHSH, CDR2 LQKENI. The CDR3 is CASSPPTGSGNTIYF. The CDR3 region has the DNA TGTGCCAGCTCACCCCCAACCGGCTCTGGAAACACCATATATTTT.

The rearrangement joins TRBV6-6 to TRBJ2-3; D remains unclear. CDR3 length: 14 amino acids. V lost 0 bases to trimming and J lost 1 base, with 5 bases between them. Looked up from germline, CDR1 is MNHNY and CDR2 is SVGAGI (reference sequence). The CDR3 region has the DNA TGTGCCAGCAGTTACTCGGCCGGCACAGATACGCAGTATTTT. Amino acids: CASSYSAGTDTQYF.

This chain joins TRBV7-8 and TRBJ2-1, with D hard to call. The length of the CDR3 is 13 residues. The V gene's germline CDR1 is SGHVS and CDR2 FQNEAQ. V dropped 5 bases and J dropped 4 bases, with 9 bases sitting between them. This CDR3 reads CASSPIGYNEQFF. The DNA for the CDR3 is TGTGCCAGCAGCCCCATCGGTTACAATGAGCAGTTCTTC.

J is TRBJ2-7 and V is TRBV27, with D perhaps matching TRBD2 (5 bases). Germline CDR1 MNHEY, CDR2 SMNVEV (reference sequence). There are 14 residues in the CDR3. The ends were cut back, 3 bases at V and 3 bases at J, with 12 bases in the middle. CDR3 nucleotide sequence: TGTGCCAGCAGTTTGAGGGCCTGGGGCTACGAGCAGTACTTC. It encodes CASSLRAWGYEQYF.

The chain has TRBV30 and TRBJ2-1; maybe TRBD1 (6 bases). Germline CDR1 is GTSNPN and CDR2 is SVGIG (reference sequence). The CDR3 runs 15 residues. Trimming pared 0 bases from V and 4 bases from J, leaving 13 bases between. The CDR3 DNA sequence: TGTGCCTGGAGTGTCATGGGACACAGATACAATGAGCAGTTCTTC. Amino acids: CAWSVMGHRYNEQFF.

The J gene is TRBJ2-1, the V gene TRBV9; 7 nucleotides line up with TRBD1. Trimming cost V 4 bases and J 5 bases; bases outside gene matches: 9. From germline, CDR1 is SGDLS and CDR2 YYNGEE. This CDR3 is built from 15 residues. CDR3 residues: CASSLTPTGDNEQFF. DNA for the CDR3: TGTGCCAGCAGCCTAACCCCTACAGGGGACAATGAGCAGTTCTTC.

The rearrangement uses TRBV30 and TRBJ1-1, with 7 positions matching TRBD1. Trimming at V came to 3 bases and at J to 9 bases, leaving 10 bases not matched to a gene. The CDR3 is 13 residues long. Germline V gives CDR1 GTSNPN, CDR2 SVGIG (reference sequence). CDR3 nucleotides: TGTGCCTGGAGAAGACAGGGTGGGGGTCAAGCTTTCTTT. Translating it yields CAWRRQGGGQAFF.

This clone has more than one count but fewer than ten. The V and J genes are TRBV4-3 and TRBJ2-1; 11 bases agree with TRBD2. Germline trimming cut 0 bases from V and 5 bases from J; bases unmatched to any gene: 6. The CDR3 is 17 amino acids. Germline V lookup: CDR1 LGHNA, CDR2 YSLEER. The CDR3 here is CASSQELAGGRNNEQFF. CDR3 bases: TGCGCCAGCAGCCAAGAGCTAGCGGGGGGCAGAAACAATGAGCAGTTCTTC.

J is TRBJ2-1 and V is TRBV4-3, with TRBD2 identical over 9 bases. This CDR3 contains 15 residues. Germline V gene sequence: CDR1 LGHNA, CDR2 YSLEER. V dropped 6 bases and J dropped 4; count of bases not matched to a gene: 7. For the CDR3, the DNA is TGCGCCAGCAGTAGAAGCGGGGGGTCTTACAATGAGCAGTTCTTC. It is translated as CASSRSGGSYNEQFF.

The chain uses TRBV27 and TRBJ1-5, with 10 bases that match TRBD1. Germline values: CDR1 MNHEY, CDR2 SMNVEV (reference sequence). Germline trimming cut 2 bases from V and 6 bases from J; bases unmatched to any gene: 1. This CDR3 region has 14 residues. CDR3 DNA: TGTGCCAGCAGTTTACGGGACAGGGGTCAGCCCCAGCATTTT. It yields the protein CASSLRDRGQPQHF.

V gene TRBV27 combines with J gene TRBJ2-7; D is perhaps TRBD2 (5 bases). With 8 bases removed from V and 2 bases from J, the gap between germline ends came to 13 bases. Germline V gene sequence: CDR1 MNHEY, CDR2 SMNVEV (reference sequence). There are 13 residues in the CDR3. The DNA for the CDR3 is TGTGCCAGCCGAGCGGATTCTACCTACGAGCAGTACTTC. Protein product: CASRADSTYEQYF.

The chain joins TRBV18 to TRBJ2-2; 7 nucleotides line up with TRBD1. The germline gives CDR1 KGHSH, CDR2 LQKENI. J was trimmed by 5 bases and V by 5 bases; bases with no gene match: 2. This CDR3 is 13 amino acids long. CDR3 region: CASSSTGTGELFF. In DNA form, the CDR3 reads TGTGCCAGCTCATCGACAGGGACCGGGGAGCTGTTTTTT. Based on the CDR3 plus reference TRBV18 and TRBJ2-2, the full variable domain is NAGVMQNPRHLVRRRGQEARLRCSPMKGHSHVYWYRQLPEEGLKFMVYLQKENIIDESGMPKERFSAEFPKEGPSILRIQQVVRGDSAAYFCASSSTGTGELFFGEGSRLTVL.